Below are 25 T cell receptor beta chains sequenced from a single sample in a study of neoadjuvant nivolumab and ipilimumab in lung cancer. Some clones are missing from TCRdb's copy, which holds only in-frame ones; the method was immunoSEQ multiplex PCR. The data contain about 12,000 clones, 90% to 96% of them singletons. This specimen was peripheral blood, taken after neoadjuvant nivolumab, alone or with ipilimumab, at or shortly before surgery. The receptors shown here come from an adult with non-small cell lung cancer.

The chain carries TRBV7-9 and TRBJ2-7; 9 bases match TRBD1. CDR3 length: 13 residues. With V trimmed by 1 base and J by 6 bases, 1 base remained unmatched. CDR1 is SEHNR and CDR2 is FQNEAQ in the germline V gene (reference sequence). The CDR3 sequence: CASSLVGQGEQYF. DNA for the CDR3: TGTGCCAGCAGCTTAGTGGGACAGGGCGAGCAGTACTTC.

This chain uses TRBV6-4 with TRBJ1-1, with D tentatively TRBD1 (5 bases). The CDR3 is made up of 18 amino acids. V gave up 0 bases and J gave up 6 bases, with 23 bases separating them. The germline CDR1 and CDR2 sequences are MRHNA and SNTAGT. CDR3: CASSDSNVRAIRDPEAFF. The CDR3 DNA follows: TGTGCCAGCAGTGACTCGAATGTCAGGGCTATACGTGATCCTGAAGCTTTCTTT.

A note on this clone: This same CDR3 is encoded by further DNA sequences in the sample. V gene TRBV5-4 combines with J gene TRBJ2-5; D is perhaps TRBD1 (6 bases). Germline CDR1 and CDR2: SGHNT and YYREEE (reference sequence). Trimming cost V 4 bases and J 2 bases, with 9 bases left between them. CDR3 length: 13 residues. The CDR3 bases are TGTGCCAGCAGCCGGACAGAACAAGAGACCCAGTACTTC. Its translation is CASSRTEQETQYF.

The rearrangement joins TRBV6-5 to TRBJ1-5; D call uncertain. Germline values: CDR1 MNHEY, CDR2 SVGAGI. Trimming stripped 0 bases from V and 7 bases from J, with 7 bases between. The CDR3 has 13 amino acids. For the CDR3, the DNA is TGTGCCAGCAGTTACTCGATTGGACAGCCCCAGCATTTT. This codes for CASSYSIGQPQHF.

V usage is TRBV5-4 and J usage is TRBJ2-7; 8 bases agree with TRBD1. CDR1 and CDR2 from the germline V gene are SGHNT and YYREEE (reference sequence). V lost 1 base to trimming and J lost 6 bases; unmatched junction nucleotides: 6. The CDR3 is made up of 14 amino acids. The CDR3 loop is CASSLTGGQGEQYF. In nucleotides, the CDR3 is TGTGCCAGCAGCTTGACAGGAGGACAGGGCGAGCAGTACTTC.

The rearrangement joins TRBV5-4 to TRBJ2-7; a weak D match, TRBD1 (6 bases). The germline CDR1 and CDR2 sequences are SGHNT and YYREEE (reference sequence). V lost 3 bases and J lost 2, with 15 bases in between. There are 15 residues in the CDR3. CDR3 nucleotides: TGTGCCAGCAGCTCTGGGACATCTGGAACCTACGAGCAGTACTTC. Translation gives CASSSGTSGTYEQYF.

This chain links TRBV6-4 with TRBJ2-1; D remains ambiguous. This CDR3 spans 11 amino acids. CDR1 and CDR2 from the germline V gene are MRHNA and SNTAGT. Trimming removed 8 bases at V and 8 bases at J, with 10 bases between. CDR3 in amino acids: CASLGSHEQFF. DNA for the CDR3: TGTGCCAGCCTGGGGTCCCATGAGCAGTTCTTC.

The chain couples TRBV5-1 to TRBJ1-1, with 7 nucleotides matching TRBD1. This CDR3 is 14 amino acids long. J was trimmed by 6 bases and V by 0 bases; bases with no gene match: 5. The V gene's germline CDR1 is SGHRS and CDR2 YFSETQ. The CDR3 DNA follows: TGCGCCAGCAGCTTGGACAGGGGCCTTTCTGAAGCTTTCTTT. This codes for CASSLDRGLSEAFF.

The gene calls are TRBV28 and TRBJ1-4, with 11 bases matching TRBD1. V dropped 5 bases and J dropped 14; count of bases not matched to a gene: 1. Germline lookup yields CDR1 MDHEN and CDR2 SYDVKM. The CDR3 runs 11 residues. The CDR3 loop is CASSRDRGLFF. Here the CDR3 DNA reads TGTGCCAGCAGTCGGGACAGGGGGCTGTTTTTT.

The CDR3 loop is CASSFTGLRTDTQYF. The CDR3 bases are TGTGCCAGCAGCTTTACAGGGCTGCGCACAGATACGCAGTATTTT. The chain combines TRBV7-2 with TRBJ2-3, with D maybe TRBD1 (6 bases). Per the germline V gene, CDR1 is SGHTA and CDR2 is FQGNSA. The CDR3 spans 15 residues. The V gene lost 3 bases and the J gene lost 1 base, with 11 bases spanning the gap.

The chain combines TRBV9 with TRBJ1-3, with D maybe TRBD1 (5 bases). The germline V and J ends were trimmed by 0 bases and 8 bases, with 9 bases remaining between them. The CDR3 consists of 13 residues. CDR1 SGDLS and CDR2 YYNGEE come from the germline V gene. CDR3 sequence: CASSVGQSDTIYF. The CDR3 nucleotides are TGTGCCAGCAGCGTAGGACAGAGCGACACCATATATTTT.

This clone was picked up one time. The chain links TRBV20-1 to TRBJ2-1, with D maybe TRBD2 (5 bases). Germline V gene sequence: CDR1 DFQATT, CDR2 SNEGSKA (reference sequence). This CDR3 is 11 amino acids long. Trimming removed 3 bases from V and 10 bases from J, with 10 bases in between. The CDR3 coding sequence is TGCAGTGCTAGGTCTTCGGGGGAGCAGTTCTTC. As protein: CSARSSGEQFF.

This CDR3 is CASSLYGGFYF. The CDR3, as DNA: TGTGCCAGCAGTTTATACGGGGGGTTCTACTTC. This chain joins TRBV5-8 and TRBJ2-7; 7 positions match TRBD2. V lost 5 bases to trimming and J lost 13 bases; unmatched junction nucleotides: 9. The CDR3 is 11 amino acids. Germline-derived CDR1 and CDR2 are SGHTS and YDEGEE.

The chain is built from TRBV7-6 and TRBJ1-5; 8 nucleotides agree with TRBD1. With V trimmed by 7 bases and J by 6 bases, 11 bases remained unmatched. CDR1 and CDR2 from the germline V gene are SGHVS and FNYEAQ. The length of the CDR3 is 15 residues. CDR3 protein: CASTRVGQGAQPQHF. The CDR3 DNA is TGTGCCAGCACCCGAGTGGGGCAGGGGGCTCAGCCCCAGCATTTT.

The J gene is TRBJ1-1, the V gene TRBV19; D unclear. The CDR3 contains 13 residues. V lost 3 bases and J 4 bases, leaving 9 bases between the germline ends. Per germline, CDR1 LNHDA and CDR2 SQIVND (reference sequence). DNA for the CDR3: TGTGCCAGTAGTATCCCGCCTTTCACTGAAGCTTTCTTT. This codes for CASSIPPFTEAFF.

The chain uses TRBV11-2 and TRBJ1-2, with unresolved D. The germline CDR1 and CDR2 sequences are SGHAT and FQNNGV. This CDR3 has 12 amino acids. Trimming took off 0 bases at V and 7 bases at J, with 6 bases between the two ends. The CDR3 nucleotides read TGTGCCAGCAGCTTAGAGGGCACTGGCTACACCTTC. This translates into CASSLEGTGYTF.

The chain is built from TRBV9 and TRBJ2-2, with D maybe TRBD1 (7 bases). The germline V gene encodes CDR1 SGDLS and CDR2 YYNGEE. This CDR3 is built from 16 residues. V lost 3 bases to trimming and J lost 4 bases, with 16 bases between them. Here the CDR3 DNA reads TGTGCCAGCAGCGAGGGGGCGGGGTACGGCACCGGGGAGCTGTTTTTT. It specifies CASSEGAGYGTGELFF.

The chain links TRBV5-6 to TRBJ2-3, with a possible D match to TRBD1 (5 bases). CDR1 SGHDT and CDR2 YYEEEE come from the germline V gene. V was cut by 6 bases and J by 2 bases, with 13 bases left in between. The CDR3 runs 14 residues. CDR3 protein: CASIDRGPTDTQYF. CDR3 nucleotide sequence: TGTGCCAGCATTGACAGAGGACCCACAGATACGCAGTATTTT.

The rearrangement links TRBV9 to TRBJ2-5, with D possibly being TRBD2 (5 bases). Germline V gene data show CDR1 as SGDLS and CDR2 as YYNGEE. This CDR3 spans 13 amino acids. Trimming removed 4 bases from V and 4 bases from J, with 11 bases in between. CDR3 bases: TGTGCCAGCAGCCGGGTTGCGGGAGAGACCCAGTACTTC. Its translation: CASSRVAGETQYF.

The genes are TRBV14 and TRBJ1-4; D remains unclear. V lost 8 bases and J lost 4, with 8 bases in between. This CDR3 has 12 residues. Germline loops: CDR1 SGHDN, CDR2 FVKESK. The CDR3 coding sequence is TGTGCCAGCGGTTCCATTAATGAAAAACTGTTTTTT. As protein: CASGSINEKLFF.

The V gene is TRBV5-1, the J gene TRBJ1-4, with TRBD1 matching over 7 bases. Trimming removed 5 bases from V and 5 bases from J; junction bases left unmatched: 12. This CDR3 has 16 residues. The germline CDR1 and CDR2 sequences are SGHRS and YFSETQ. CDR3 nucleotides: TGCGCCAGCAGGCCTCTTACCGGGACAGAAAATGAAAAACTGTTTTTT. It translates to CASRPLTGTENEKLFF.

The chain recombines TRBV6-4 with TRBJ1-1, with a weak D call TRBD1 (5 bases). The CDR3 runs to 13 residues. Per germline, CDR1 MRHNA and CDR2 SNTAGT. Trimming took 2 bases from V and 2 from J, leaving 6 bases between them. As DNA, the CDR3 is TGTGCCAGCAGTGACCGGGACAACACTGAAGCTTTCTTT. It encodes CASSDRDNTEAFF.

The genes are TRBV7-2 and TRBJ2-7; weak D call: TRBD2 (6 bases). From germline, CDR1 is SGHTA and CDR2 FQGNSA. The CDR3 length is 15 residues. The V end lost 5 bases, the J end lost 6 bases, and 20 bases lay between the germline ends. CDR3 residues: CASSPAGTLTFEQYF. CDR3 nucleotide sequence: TGTGCCAGCAGCCCCGCCGGGACTCTAACTTTCGAGCAGTACTTC.

The V gene is TRBV7-2, the J gene TRBJ1-2, with 8 bases fitting TRBD1. Germline V CDR1 and CDR2: SGHTA, FQGNSA. Trimming cost V 0 bases and J 2 bases; bases outside gene matches: 8. The CDR3 is made up of 17 amino acids. The CDR3 nucleotides read TGTGCCAGCAGCTTAGCCATGGGGACAGGCAACAACTATGGCTACACCTTC. Residues: CASSLAMGTGNNYGYTF.

The chain recombines TRBV28 with TRBJ2-2; the D gene is possibly TRBD1 (6 bases). Trimming shortened V by 7 bases and J by 6 bases, and 18 bases separated the two germline ends. Germline V gene sequence: CDR1 MDHEN, CDR2 SYDVKM. This CDR3 is built from 15 residues. This chain's CDR3 is CASTDQGNVPGELFF. CDR3 coding DNA: TGTGCCAGCACCGACCAGGGGAATGTTCCCGGGGAGCTGTTTTTT.